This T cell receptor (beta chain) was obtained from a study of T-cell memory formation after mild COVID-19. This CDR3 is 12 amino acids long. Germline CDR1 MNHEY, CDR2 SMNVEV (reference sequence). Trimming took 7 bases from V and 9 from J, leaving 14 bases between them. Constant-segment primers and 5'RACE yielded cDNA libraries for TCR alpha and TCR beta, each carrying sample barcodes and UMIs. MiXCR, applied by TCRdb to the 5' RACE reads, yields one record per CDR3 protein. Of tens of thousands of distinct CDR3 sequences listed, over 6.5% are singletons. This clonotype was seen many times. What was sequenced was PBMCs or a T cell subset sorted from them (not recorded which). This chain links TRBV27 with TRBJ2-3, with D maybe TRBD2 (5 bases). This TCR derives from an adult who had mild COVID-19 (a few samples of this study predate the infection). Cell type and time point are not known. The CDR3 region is CASTSIGGTQYF. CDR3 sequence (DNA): TGTGCCAGCACCTCCATCGGCGGGACGCAGTATTTT.